The 10 T cell receptor beta chains given below trace back to one sample, sequenced in a study of blood T cell repertoires in COVID-19. Libraries were prepared by immunoSEQ multiplex PCR; TCRdb keeps only in-frame clonotypes and omits some of them. The top ten hold almost 7% of the sample, which has about 80,000 clones, 88% seen once. The sample taken for sequencing was peripheral blood. The receptors stem from an elderly woman with acute or convalescent COVID-19.

The chain couples TRBV2 to TRBJ1-5, with a weak D call TRBD1 (6 bases). Between the trimmed V and J ends, which lost 7 bases and 4 bases, there was a span of 11 bases. The length of the CDR3 is 13 residues. Germline CDR1 and CDR2: SNHLY and FYNNEI. The CDR3: CASKGTPNQPQHF. DNA for the CDR3: TGTGCCAGCAAAGGGACACCTAATCAGCCCCAGCATTTT.

This chain connects TRBV5-1 to TRBJ2-1; weak D call: TRBD1 (5 bases). The CDR3 runs 15 residues. The germline CDR1 and CDR2 sequences are SGHRS and YFSETQ. V lost 0 bases, J lost 3 bases, and 10 bases lay in between. The CDR3 loop is CASSLAPTDYNEQFF. In nucleotides, the CDR3 is TGCGCCAGCAGCTTGGCCCCGACAGACTACAATGAGCAGTTCTTC.

V gene TRBV5-1 combines with J gene TRBJ2-7, with 8 bases that match TRBD1. Trimming took 2 bases from V and 2 from J; bases not matched to a gene: 12. The germline gives CDR1 SGHRS, CDR2 YFSETQ. The CDR3 is 17 residues long. The CDR3 DNA is TGCGCCAGCAGCTTAGGTGGTCAGGGGGCAGTGGCCTACGAGCAGTACTTC. It codes for CASSLGGQGAVAYEQYF.

The chain joins TRBV18 to TRBJ1-5; 7 bases agree with TRBD1. V lost 3 bases to trimming and J lost 3 bases; unmatched junction nucleotides: 2. The CDR3 runs to 14 residues. Germline assignment: CDR1 KGHSH and CDR2 LQKENI. CDR3 in amino acids: CASSPDRNNQPQHF. The CDR3 nucleotides read TGTGCCAGCTCACCGGACAGGAACAATCAGCCCCAGCATTTT.

This chain connects TRBV25-1 to TRBJ2-7; a weak D match, TRBD2 (6 bases). This CDR3 is built from 12 residues. From germline, CDR1 is MGHDK and CDR2 SYGVNS. V was trimmed by 5 bases and J by 4 bases, leaving 9 bases between them. The CDR3 DNA reads as TGTGCCAGCAGTCTCGGGGGTTACGAGCAGTACTTC. Translating gives CASSLGGYEQYF.

The V gene is TRBV19, the J gene TRBJ2-7, with 8 bases aligning to TRBD1. CDR1 and CDR2 (germline): LNHDA, SQIVND (reference sequence). V shed 6 bases and J 7 bases; nucleotides not matched to a gene: 11. There are 14 residues in the CDR3. CDR3 loop: CASRTGQALGEQYF. As DNA, the CDR3 is TGTGCCAGTAGGACGGGACAGGCTTTAGGGGAGCAGTACTTC.

As to this clone: Different DNA sequences within this sample yield the same CDR3. This sequence joins TRBV13 and TRBJ2-7; 14 bases are a match to TRBD2. Germline V lookup: CDR1 PRHDT, CDR2 FYEKMQ (reference sequence). The CDR3 sequence is 14 residues long. The trim removed 5 bases at V and 7 bases at J, leaving 4 bases unmatched. CDR3 protein: CASSRLAGGGEQYF. The CDR3 nucleotides read TGTGCCAGCAGCAGACTAGCGGGAGGGGGGGAGCAGTACTTC.

This sequence joins TRBV9 and TRBJ1-1, with 7 bases that match TRBD1. J was trimmed by 2 bases and V by 6 bases; bases with no gene match: 7. CDR1 and CDR2 from the germline V gene are SGDLS and YYNGEE. This CDR3 spans 14 amino acids. CDR3 sequence reads: CASTATGANTEAFF. DNA for the CDR3: TGTGCCAGCACCGCTACAGGGGCAAACACTGAAGCTTTCTTT.

The rearrangement uses TRBV7-6 and TRBJ2-3; TRBD2 aligns across 7 bases. J gave up 2 bases and V 3 bases, and 8 bases lay outside the gene matches. Germline V gene lookup returns CDR1 SGHVS and CDR2 FNYEAQ. This CDR3 region has 16 residues. CDR3 in amino acids: CASSLRYSGATDTQYF. The CDR3 bases are TGTGCCAGCAGCTTGAGGTACAGCGGGGCCACAGATACGCAGTATTTT.

V and J are TRBV5-4 and TRBJ1-6, with 8 bases matching TRBD1. Germline CDR1 SGHNT, CDR2 YYREEE (reference sequence). The ends lost 3 bases at V and 8 bases at J; junction bases unmatched: 4. The CDR3 totals 14 residues. CDR3 sequence reads: CASSSRQGYSPLHF. CDR3 in DNA: TGTGCCAGCAGCTCCCGACAGGGGTATTCACCCCTCCACTTT.